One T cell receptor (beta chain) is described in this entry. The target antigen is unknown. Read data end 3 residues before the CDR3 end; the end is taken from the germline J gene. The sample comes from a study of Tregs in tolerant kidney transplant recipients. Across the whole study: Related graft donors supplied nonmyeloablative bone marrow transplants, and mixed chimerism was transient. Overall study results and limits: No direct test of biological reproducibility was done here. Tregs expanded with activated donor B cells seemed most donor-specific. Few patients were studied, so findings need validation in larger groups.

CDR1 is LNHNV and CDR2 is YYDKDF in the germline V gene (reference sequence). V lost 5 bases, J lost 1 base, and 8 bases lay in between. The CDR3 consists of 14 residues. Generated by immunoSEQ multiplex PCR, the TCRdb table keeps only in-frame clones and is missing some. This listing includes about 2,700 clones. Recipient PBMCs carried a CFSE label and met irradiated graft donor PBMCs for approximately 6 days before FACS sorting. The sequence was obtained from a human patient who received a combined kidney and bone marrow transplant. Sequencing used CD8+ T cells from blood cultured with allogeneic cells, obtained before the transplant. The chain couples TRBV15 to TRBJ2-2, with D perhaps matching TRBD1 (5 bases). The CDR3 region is CATSLTENTGELFF. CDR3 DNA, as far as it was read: TGTGCCACCAGCCTGACAGAGAACACCGGGGAG.